This TCR beta chain derives from a study of T-cell reconstitution after alpha-beta-depleted transplantation in children. This clonotype was counted a few times. TCRbeta library preparation incorporated unique molecular identifiers. TCRdb re-called the PCR reads with MiXCR, one entry per CDR3 protein. The sample lists about a million distinct CDR3 sequences; around 30% were seen once. The CDR3 runs 12 residues. The V end was cut by 0 bases, the J end by 8 bases, with 7 bases between. Germline V CDR1 and CDR2: LGHNA, YSLEER. The chain combines TRBV4-3 with TRBJ1-2; D is unresolved. The material was PBMCs, mostly from graft donor cells, obtained 360 days after TCRalphabeta/CD19-depleted stem cell transplant. The TCR comes from a boy under two years old who had a stem cell transplant for SCID, so the T cells may come from the graft donor. The CDR3 region is CASSQDRGGYTF. The CDR3 nucleotides read TGCGCCAGCAGCCAAGATCGGGGAGGCTACACCTTC.